This T cell receptor (beta chain) was recorded in a study of CD8+CD57+ T cells in acquired aplastic anemia. Whole-study context: An average of 3.2 ug of DNA was obtained from sorted CD4+ and CD8+ cells. Study outcomes and limitations: Roughly 28 was the count of CD8+ CDR3 sequences that patients shared with controls. Patients were compared with controls for CD8+ Simpson's diversity, and no significant difference emerged.

Before being chosen for sequencing, patients had shown CD8+CD57+ cell expansion by flow cytometry. Acquired aplastic anemia of severe grade affected all patients. V shed 4 bases and J 6 bases; nucleotides not matched to a gene: 2. The length of the CDR3 is 11 residues. In germline, CDR1 is SQVTM, CDR2 ANQGSEA. The template for TCR beta VDJ and CDR3 sequence profiling was genomic DNA. Each CDR3 protein is one row after TCRdb ran MiXCR on the reads. This table holds around 200,000 distinct CDR3 sequences, nearly 50% found once. On this clonotype itself: Antigen: not known.

This rearrangement joins TRBV29-1 to TRBJ1-2; 7 bases align to TRBD1. The sequence came from a human donor with aplastic anemia. The sequenced material came from sorted CD4+, CD8+, or CD8+CD57+ T cells (not recorded which) from PBMCs. The CDR3 here is CSVGQGDGYTF. Written as DNA, the CDR3 is TGCAGCGTTGGACAGGGTGATGGCTACACCTTC.